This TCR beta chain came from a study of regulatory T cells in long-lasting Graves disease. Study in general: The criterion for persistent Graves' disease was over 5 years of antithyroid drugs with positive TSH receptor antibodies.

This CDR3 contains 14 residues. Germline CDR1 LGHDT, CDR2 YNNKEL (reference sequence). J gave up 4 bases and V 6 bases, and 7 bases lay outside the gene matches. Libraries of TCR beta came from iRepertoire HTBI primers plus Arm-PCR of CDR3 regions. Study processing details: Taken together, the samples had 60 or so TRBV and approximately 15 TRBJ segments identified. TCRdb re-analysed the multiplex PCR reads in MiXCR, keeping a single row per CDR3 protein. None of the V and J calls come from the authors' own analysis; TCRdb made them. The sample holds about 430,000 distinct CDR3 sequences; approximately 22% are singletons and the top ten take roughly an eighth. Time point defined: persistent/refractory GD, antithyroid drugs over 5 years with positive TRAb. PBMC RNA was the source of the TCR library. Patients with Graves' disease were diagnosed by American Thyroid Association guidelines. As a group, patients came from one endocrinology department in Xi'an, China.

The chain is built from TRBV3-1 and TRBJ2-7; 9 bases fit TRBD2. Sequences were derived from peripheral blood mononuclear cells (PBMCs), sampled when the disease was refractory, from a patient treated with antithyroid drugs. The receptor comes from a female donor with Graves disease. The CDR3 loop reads CASRFGGRAYEQYF. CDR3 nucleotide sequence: TGTGCCAGCAGGTTTGGCGGGAGGGCTTACGAGCAGTACTTC.